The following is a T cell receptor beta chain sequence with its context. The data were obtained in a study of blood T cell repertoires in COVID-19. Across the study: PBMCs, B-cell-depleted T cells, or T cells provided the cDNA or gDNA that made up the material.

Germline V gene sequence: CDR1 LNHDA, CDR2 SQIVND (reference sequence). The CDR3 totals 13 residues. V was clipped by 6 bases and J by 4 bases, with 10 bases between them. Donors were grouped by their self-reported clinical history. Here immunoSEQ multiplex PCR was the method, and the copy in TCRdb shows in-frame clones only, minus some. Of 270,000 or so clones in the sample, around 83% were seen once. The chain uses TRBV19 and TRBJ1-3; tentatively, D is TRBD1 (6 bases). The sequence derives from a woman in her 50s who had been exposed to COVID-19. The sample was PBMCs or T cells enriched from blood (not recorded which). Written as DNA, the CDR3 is TGTGCCAGTAGCACAGGGACGGGAAACACCATATATTTT. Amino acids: CASSTGTGNTIYF.